The 19 T cell receptor beta chains presented below share a single source sample, sequenced in a study of cytomegalovirus exposure and HLA in healthy donors. PCR used 60 Vbeta primers and 13 Jbeta primers. Assay used: immunoSEQ multiplex PCR; TCRdb lists only in-frame clones, some missing. This sample has about 91,000 clones, with 80% to 90% found just once. Input material: PBMCs. The receptors come from a man younger than 35 in good health and CMV-seronegative.

This chain links TRBV19 with TRBJ1-2; D is uncertain. This CDR3 is 12 amino acids long. The germline CDR1 and CDR2 sequences are LNHDA and SQIVND (reference sequence). The V gene lost 9 bases and the J gene lost 4 bases, with 12 bases spanning the gap. For the CDR3, the DNA is TGTGCCAGATATGGGGAGAGCTATGGCTACACCTTC. It is translated as CARYGESYGYTF.

The V call is TRBV27, the J call TRBJ2-7; TRBD1 matches 10 bases. V lost 5 bases and J lost 2; bases outside the gene matches: 0. The CDR3 consists of 13 residues. Per germline, CDR1 MNHEY and CDR2 SMNVEV (reference sequence). The CDR3 protein is CASSGQGAYEQYF. The CDR3 nucleotides read TGTGCCAGCAGTGGACAGGGGGCCTACGAGCAGTACTTC.

In regard to this clone: The sample holds other DNA sequences that translate to the same CDR3. The rearrangement joins TRBV4-3 to TRBJ2-5; D remains unclear. This CDR3 spans 13 amino acids. Between the trimmed V and J ends, which lost 4 bases and 1 base, there was a span of 7 bases. The germline V gene encodes CDR1 LGHNA and CDR2 YSLEER. CDR3 sequence (DNA): TGCGCCAGCAGCCGCACGGTCCAAGAGACCCAGTACTTC. It encodes CASSRTVQETQYF.

DNA of the CDR3: TGCGCCAGCAGCCAAGTTCTCGAGCGGGAGGGCCCCGGGGAGCTGTTTTTT. Translated, it gives CASSQVLEREGPGELFF. This chain connects TRBV4-3 to TRBJ2-2; 10 nucleotides align to TRBD2. CDR1 and CDR2 (germline): LGHNA, YSLEER. This CDR3 region has 17 residues. With V trimmed by 1 base and J by 6 bases, 8 bases remained unmatched.

The rearrangement joins TRBV15 to TRBJ2-5; the D gene is possibly TRBD2 (5 bases). Germline CDR1 is LNHNV and CDR2 is YYDKDF (reference sequence). The CDR3 covers 13 residues. V lost 3 bases to trimming and J lost 1 base, with 6 bases between them. The CDR3 protein is CATSSGIQETQYF. CDR3 bases: TGTGCCACCAGCAGCGGGATCCAAGAGACCCAGTACTTC.

The chain joins TRBV18 to TRBJ2-1; TRBD2 matches at 7 bases. The CDR3 spans 13 residues. Germline V gives CDR1 KGHSH, CDR2 LQKENI. Losses at the gene ends were 3 bases for V and 10 bases for J; bases not matched to a gene: 6. The CDR3 coding sequence is TGTGCCAGCTCACCGACTAGCTTAGGGGAGCAGTTCTTC. This sequence encodes CASSPTSLGEQFF.

This clone was counted only a few times. The V gene is TRBV6-4, the J gene TRBJ2-5; possibly TRBD1 for D (6 bases). The CDR3 consists of 13 residues. Germline lookup yields CDR1 MRHNA and CDR2 SNTAGT. Between the trimmed V and J ends, which lost 3 bases and 4 bases, there was a span of 9 bases. The CDR3 sequence: CASSETGLETQYF. The CDR3 bases are TGTGCCAGCAGTGAGACAGGTTTAGAGACCCAGTACTTC.

The rearrangement uses TRBV7-2 and TRBJ2-2; the match to TRBD2 covers 9 bases. This CDR3 region has 20 residues. Germline assignment: CDR1 SGHTA and CDR2 FQGNSA. V lost 0 bases and J lost 6; bases outside the gene matches: 17. Here the CDR3 reads CASSLAPLSGRGLWAGELFF. CDR3 DNA: TGTGCCAGCAGCTTAGCCCCACTTAGCGGGAGAGGTTTGTGGGCCGGGGAGCTGTTTTTT. The entire variable domain, with the rest obtained from reference TRBV7-2 and TRBJ2-2, is as follows: GAGVSQSPSNKVTEKGKDVELRCDPISGHTALYWYRQSLGQGLEFLIYFQGNSAPDKSGLPSDRFSAERTGGSVSTLTIQRTQQEDSAVYLCASSLAPLSGRGLWAGELFFGEGSRLTVL.

The chain is built from TRBV19 and TRBJ1-5; possibly TRBD1 for D (6 bases). From germline, CDR1 is LNHDA and CDR2 SQIVND (reference sequence). Trimming shortened V by 4 bases and J by 11 bases, and 18 bases separated the two germline ends. The CDR3 is 14 amino acids. Written as DNA, the CDR3 is TGTGCCAGTAGTAGCCCGGGACACCTAACAGCCCAGCATTTT. It specifies CASSSPGHLTAQHF.

The chain joins TRBV7-2 to TRBJ1-1; the D is unclear. The CDR3 runs 12 residues. Germline V gives CDR1 SGHTA, CDR2 FQGNSA. Deletions cut 5 bases from V and 2 bases from J, with 6 bases between. CDR3: CASSPINTEAFF. CDR3 in DNA: TGTGCCAGCAGCCCTATTAACACTGAAGCTTTCTTT.

This clone was detected once. The V and J genes are TRBV10-3 and TRBJ2-7; weak D call: TRBD2 (6 bases). Germline V gene lookup returns CDR1 ENHRY and CDR2 SYGVKD. The CDR3 contains 16 residues. V lost 0 bases to trimming and J lost 7 bases, with 19 bases between them. The chain's CDR3 is CAISESGTGAMREQYF. The DNA for the CDR3 is TGTGCCATCAGTGAGTCAGGGACGGGAGCAATGAGGGAGCAGTACTTC.

The rearrangement joins TRBV19 to TRBJ2-1; 9 nucleotides match TRBD2. CDR3 size: 14 residues. CDR1 and CDR2 from the germline V gene are LNHDA and SQIVND (reference sequence). The V gene end was trimmed by 6 bases and the J gene end by 7 bases; junction bases not matched to a gene: 7. CDR3 residues: CASRAGGRGNEQFF. The CDR3 coding sequence is TGTGCCAGTAGGGCCGGCGGGAGGGGAAATGAGCAGTTCTTC.

The chain recombines TRBV5-3 with TRBJ1-1; no reliable D call. TRBV5-3 has ORF status, its function being uncertain. There are 13 residues in the CDR3. The ends were cut back, 3 bases at V and 7 bases at J, with 13 bases in the middle. DNA of the CDR3: TGTGCCAGAAGCTCGGACTTAACGGTTGAAGCTTTCTTT. Its protein is CARSSDLTVEAFF.

The CDR3 nucleotides are TGCAGCGTTACAGGGGTCGGCACCGGGGAGCTGTTTTTT. This encodes CSVTGVGTGELFF. The chain recombines TRBV29-1 with TRBJ2-2, with 7 bases that match TRBD1. Unmatched junction bases numbered 4, after V lost 5 bases and J lost 4 bases. From germline, CDR1 is SQVTM and CDR2 ANQGSEA. The CDR3 extends over 13 amino acids.

The genes are TRBV27 and TRBJ2-1; the D gene is possibly TRBD2 (6 bases). V lost 0 bases, J lost 4 bases, and 22 bases lay in between. The CDR3 has 19 residues. Germline-derived CDR1 and CDR2 are MNHEY and SMNVEV (reference sequence). The CDR3: CASSLSVRGYEAGYNEQFF. CDR3 DNA sequence: TGTGCCAGCAGTTTATCTGTGCGGGGCTATGAGGCAGGGTACAATGAGCAGTTCTTC.

The chain recombines TRBV7-3 with TRBJ1-1; D is uncertain. Trimming took off 2 bases at V and 0 bases at J, with 7 bases between the two ends. CDR1 is SGHTA and CDR2 is FQGTGA in the germline V gene. The CDR3 length is 14 residues. Written as DNA, the CDR3 is TGTGCCAGCAGCTTAGAGGGTATGAACACTGAAGCTTTCTTT. Translation gives CASSLEGMNTEAFF.

The chain employs TRBV7-9 and TRBJ2-7, with 7 positions matching TRBD2. Germline V CDR1 and CDR2: SEHNR, FQNEAQ (reference sequence). This CDR3 region has 16 residues. Trimming removed 5 bases from V and 4 bases from J; junction bases left unmatched: 14. CDR3 sequence (DNA): TGTGCCAGCAGCCGATCACCCTCTAGCGGTTCGTACGAGCAGTACTTC. This translates into CASSRSPSSGSYEQYF.

The chain uses TRBV29-1 and TRBJ1-1, with D perhaps matching TRBD1 (6 bases). Deletions cut 4 bases from V and 5 bases from J, with 14 bases between. The CDR3 contains 13 residues. Germline lookup yields CDR1 SQVTM and CDR2 ANQGSEA. CDR3 coding DNA: TGCAGCGTTGTGGGGGCCGTTTGGACTGAAGCTTTCTTT. Translated: CSVVGAVWTEAFF.

This chain uses TRBV7-2 with TRBJ1-5; D perhaps matches TRBD1 (6 bases). This CDR3 comprises 15 residues. Trimming took off 1 base at V and 2 bases at J, with 9 bases between the two ends. Germline V gives CDR1 SGHTA, CDR2 FQGNSA. The CDR3 reads CASSLVQGGNQPQHF. DNA of the CDR3: TGTGCCAGCAGCTTAGTACAGGGAGGCAATCAGCCCCAGCATTTT. The full variable domain, its missing parts supplied by reference TRBV7-2 and TRBJ1-5, is GAGVSQSPSNKVTEKGKDVELRCDPISGHTALYWYRQSLGQGLEFLIYFQGNSAPDKSGLPSDRFSAERTGGSVSTLTIQRTQQEDSAVYLCASSLVQGGNQPQHFGDGTRLSIL.